This TCR beta chain came from a study of T cell changes during pregnancy in multiple sclerosis. Deletions cut 0 bases from V and 0 bases from J, with 11 bases between. The CDR3 has 16 residues. CDR1 KGHSH and CDR2 LQKENI come from the germline V gene. The method was immunoSEQ multiplex PCR; TCRdb's version includes in-frame clones alone and lacks a portion of them. The sample carries just over 80,000 clones, over 90% recorded once. This receptor was identified in a female donor with multiple sclerosis, enrolled in a pregnancy study. The specimen comprised peripheral blood, sampled in the second trimester of pregnancy. The chain has TRBV18 and TRBJ1-1; no definite D call. The CDR3 spells CASSPPRDGVNTEAFF. Written as DNA, the CDR3 is TGTGCCAGCTCACCACCCCGCGATGGAGTGAACACTGAAGCTTTCTTT.